The 16 T cell receptor beta chains below all came from one sample that was sequenced in a study of radiation and T cells in renal cell carcinoma. The protocol was immunoSEQ multiplex PCR, while the TCRdb copy is restricted to in-frame clones and leaves out a portion. The sample lists over 90,000 clones, approximately 82% seen once, with less than 7.5% in the top ten. The time point here: blood 4 weeks post-SBRT, at nephrectomy. The treatment: 15 Gy SBRT to primary tumor, nephrectomy 4 weeks later. This specimen was blood, taken from a patient whose treatment included radiotherapy and nephrectomy. The receptors come from a man aged 60 to 75 with renal cell carcinoma.

Only a few counts were recorded for this clone. The J gene is TRBJ2-1, the V gene TRBV30; TRBD2 agrees at 10 bases. The CDR3 has 15 amino acids. Germline lookup yields CDR1 GTSNPN and CDR2 SVGIG (reference sequence). V gave up 2 bases and J gave up 7 bases; unmatched junction bases: 8. The CDR3 sequence: CAWSFSSGSSNEQFF. The CDR3 bases are TGTGCCTGGAGTTTCTCTAGCGGGAGCTCAAATGAGCAGTTCTTC.

The count of this clone is one. The chain has TRBV27 and TRBJ2-7; maybe TRBD1 (5 bases). Germline-derived CDR1 and CDR2 are MNHEY and SMNVEV (reference sequence). The CDR3 loop spans 13 amino acids. Deletions cut 5 bases from V and 6 bases from J, with 14 bases between. CDR3: CASSVRDPGEQYF. CDR3 bases: TGTGCCAGCAGTGTCAGGGATCCGGGCGAGCAGTACTTC.

The rearrangement links TRBV9 to TRBJ2-3; TRBD1 agrees at 7 bases. Germline assignment: CDR1 SGDLS and CDR2 YYNGEE. The CDR3 spans 16 residues. Unmatched junction bases numbered 7, after V lost 3 bases and J lost 0 bases. The CDR3 loop reads CASSATGVLSTDTQYF. In DNA form, the CDR3 reads TGTGCCAGCAGCGCAACAGGGGTGCTGAGCACAGATACGCAGTATTTT.

This clone occurred a few times. This same CDR3 is encoded by further DNA sequences in the sample. The rearrangement joins TRBV18 to TRBJ2-4; 12 bases fit TRBD1. The V gene end was trimmed by 5 bases and the J gene end by 6 bases; junction bases not matched to a gene: 11. Germline-derived CDR1 and CDR2 are KGHSH and LQKENI. This CDR3 is 17 amino acids long. CDR3 bases: TGTGCCAGCTCAGGCCCCGGGACAGGGGGCACGAGAAACATTCAGTACTTC. It yields the protein CASSGPGTGGTRNIQYF.

The chain combines TRBV19 with TRBJ2-3, with 7 bases aligning to TRBD1. This CDR3 contains 12 residues. The junction had 5 bases not matched to a gene; V was cut back by 5 bases and J by 9 bases. Germline CDR1 reads LNHDA; CDR2 reads SQIVND (reference sequence). CDR3 nucleotide sequence: TGTGCCAGTAGTGCCCCACAGGGGACGCAGTATTTT. Translating it yields CASSAPQGTQYF.

This sequence joins TRBV29-1 and TRBJ2-1; TRBD2 is a possible D gene (5 bases). The CDR3 extends over 15 amino acids. The germline V and J ends were trimmed by 6 bases and 4 bases, with 19 bases remaining between them. Germline values: CDR1 SQVTM, CDR2 ANQGSEA. The CDR3 here is CSVDGKERTYNEQFF. The CDR3, as DNA: TGCAGCGTGGACGGGAAGGAGCGGACTTACAATGAGCAGTTCTTC.

The V gene is TRBV2, the J gene TRBJ2-2, with 10 positions matching TRBD1. The CDR3 length is 15 residues. Germline CDR1 is SNHLY and CDR2 is FYNNEI. V lost 6 bases to trimming and J lost 2 bases; unmatched junction nucleotides: 3. The CDR3: CASSRDRGNTGELFF. As DNA, the CDR3 is TGTGCCAGCAGCCGGGACAGGGGAAACACCGGGGAGCTGTTTTTT.

The chain links TRBV10-2 to TRBJ2-1; 12 bases align to TRBD2. V gave up 6 bases and J gave up 4 bases; unmatched junction bases: 4. Germline V gene sequence: CDR1 WSHSY, CDR2 SAAADI. The length of the CDR3 is 15 residues. CDR3 amino acids: CASSPTSGGYNEQFF. The CDR3 nucleotides read TGCGCCAGCAGCCCTACTAGCGGGGGGTACAATGAGCAGTTCTTC.

This chain joins TRBV7-6 and TRBJ1-2; D call uncertain. The CDR3 contains 16 residues. Trimming took 2 bases from V and 4 from J, leaving 17 bases between them. Germline assignment: CDR1 SGHVS and CDR2 FNYEAQ. CDR3 bases: TGTGCCAGCAGCTTAAGGCTCGCGGACGCTCCCTATGGCTACACCTTC. Its translation: CASSLRLADAPYGYTF.

J is TRBJ2-2 and V is TRBV9; D possibly corresponds to TRBD2 (5 bases). The germline V gene has CDR1 SGDLS and CDR2 YYNGEE. Between the trimmed V and J ends, which lost 2 bases and 8 bases, there was a span of 13 bases. The CDR3 length is 14 residues. The CDR3 region has the DNA TGTGCCAGCAGCGTGAGGACTTCGATGGGGGAGCTGTTTTTT. Protein product: CASSVRTSMGELFF.

In this sample, this clone turned up once. This chain joins TRBV7-9 and TRBJ1-1; TRBD1 is a possible D gene (5 bases). The germline V gene encodes CDR1 SEHNR and CDR2 FQNEAQ (reference sequence). Trimming shortened V by 5 bases and J by 3 bases, and 10 bases separated the two germline ends. The length of the CDR3 is 13 residues. In DNA form, the CDR3 reads TGTGCCAGCAGCACACAAGGGGACACTGAAGCTTTCTTT. This sequence encodes CASSTQGDTEAFF.

In regard to this clone: The identical CDR3 is also encoded by other nucleotide sequences in the sample. This rearrangement joins TRBV6-6 to TRBJ1-1; the D is unclear. Germline CDR1 is MNHNY and CDR2 is SVGAGI (reference sequence). Trimming took 2 bases from V and 1 from J, leaving 2 bases between them. The length of the CDR3 is 12 residues. For the CDR3, the DNA is TGTGCCAGCAGTTACGCGAACACTGAAGCTTTCTTT. Residues: CASSYANTEAFF.

The genes are TRBV28 and TRBJ1-2; tentatively, D is TRBD1 (6 bases). Trimming stripped 2 bases from V and 2 bases from J, with 12 bases between. Looked up from germline, CDR1 is MDHEN and CDR2 is SYDVKM. CDR3 length: 15 amino acids. The CDR3 loop is CASSLIGGRNYGYTF. The CDR3 nucleotides read TGTGCCAGCAGTTTAATAGGGGGTCGGAACTATGGCTACACCTTC.

This clone has just a few counts. The V and J genes are TRBV27 and TRBJ2-7; D is possibly TRBD2 (6 bases). Trimming removed 5 bases at V and 0 bases at J, with 14 bases between. This CDR3 region has 15 residues. Germline CDR1 reads MNHEY; CDR2 reads SMNVEV (reference sequence). CDR3 in DNA: TGTGCCAGCAGTAAAGCGGGCTCCATCTCCTACGAGCAGTACTTC. It specifies CASSKAGSISYEQYF.

This chain uses TRBV21-1 with TRBJ2-7; the D call TRBD1 from the table was never checked on the DNA. TRBV21-1 is classified as a pseudogene. The CDR3 consists of 17 residues. The CDR3 protein is CASLLSNLDSISYEQYF. The DNA of the CDR3 is TGTGCCAGCCTTCTCTCGAATCTCGACAGTATCTCCTACGAGCAGTACTTC.

The gene calls are TRBV19 and TRBJ2-5; the D gene is possibly TRBD2 (8 bases). This CDR3 is built from 15 residues. Trimming left V 4 bases short and J 2 bases short, with 14 bases between. Germline V gives CDR1 LNHDA, CDR2 SQIVND (reference sequence). The CDR3 nucleotides are TGTGCCAGTAGTACCGGGAGGGGGCTACAAGAGACCCAGTACTTC. Protein product: CASSTGRGLQETQYF.